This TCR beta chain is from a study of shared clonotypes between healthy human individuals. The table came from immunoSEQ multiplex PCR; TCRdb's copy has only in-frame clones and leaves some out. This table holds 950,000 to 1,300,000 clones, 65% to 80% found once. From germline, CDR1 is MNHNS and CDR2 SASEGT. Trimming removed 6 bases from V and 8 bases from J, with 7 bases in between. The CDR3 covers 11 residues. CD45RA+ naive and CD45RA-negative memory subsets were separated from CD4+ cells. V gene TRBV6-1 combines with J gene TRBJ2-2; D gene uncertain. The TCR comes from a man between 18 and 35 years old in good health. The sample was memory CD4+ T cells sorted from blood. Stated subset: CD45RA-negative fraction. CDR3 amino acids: CASSDTGELFF. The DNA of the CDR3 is TGTGCCAGCAGCGATACAGGGGAGCTGTTTTTT.